The clone carrying this T cell receptor (beta chain) turned up a few times. Its antigen is still unknown. Trimming took off 6 bases at V and 6 bases at J, with 15 bases between the two ends. CDR1 DFQATT and CDR2 SNEGSKA come from the germline V gene (reference sequence). The CDR3 runs to 13 residues. This entry comes from a study of blood T cells in healthy people across ages. General observations from the study: Unknown CMV status may confound age-related changes in expanded clones.

With a J-beta primer mix and a sample-barcoded 5' primer, a second PCR ran about 7 to 12 cycles. TCRdb reprocessed the 5' RACE reads via MiXCR and lists one record per CDR3 protein. This table has around 870,000 distinct CDR3 sequences, more than 25% appearing once. The source material was blood. V usage is TRBV20-1 and J usage is TRBJ2-4; D might be TRBD1 or TRBD2, each matching 5 bases. The origin of this receptor is an elderly woman in good health. The CDR3 bases are TGCAGTGCGGTGTCAGGGACGACAAACATTCAGTACTTC. Protein product: CSAVSGTTNIQYF.